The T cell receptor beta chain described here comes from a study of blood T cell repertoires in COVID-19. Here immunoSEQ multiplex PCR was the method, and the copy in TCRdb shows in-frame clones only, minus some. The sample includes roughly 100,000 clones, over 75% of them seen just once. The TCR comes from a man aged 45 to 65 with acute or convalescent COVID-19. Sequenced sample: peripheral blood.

CDR3 DNA: TGTGCCAGCAGCCTGGGACTAGCGGGAGATACGCAGTATTTT. Translating gives CASSLGLAGDTQYF. The chain recombines TRBV3-1 (or the pseudogene TRBV3-2) with TRBJ2-3, with 12 bases lining up with TRBD2. This CDR3 is 14 amino acids long. The germline CDR1 and CDR2 sequences are LGHDT and YNNKEL (reference sequence). Unmatched junction bases numbered 1, after V lost 4 bases and J lost 5 bases.